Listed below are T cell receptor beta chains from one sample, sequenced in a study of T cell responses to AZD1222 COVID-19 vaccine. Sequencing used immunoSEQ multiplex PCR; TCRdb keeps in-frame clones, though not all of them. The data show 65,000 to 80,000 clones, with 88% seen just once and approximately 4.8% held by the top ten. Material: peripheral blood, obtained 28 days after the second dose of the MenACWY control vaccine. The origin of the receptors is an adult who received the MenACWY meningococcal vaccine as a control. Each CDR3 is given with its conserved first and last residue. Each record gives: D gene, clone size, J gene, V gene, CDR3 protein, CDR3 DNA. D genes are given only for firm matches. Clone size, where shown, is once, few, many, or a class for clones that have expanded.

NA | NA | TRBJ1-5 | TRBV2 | CASRYRDLSNQPQHF | TGTGCCAGCAGGTACCGGGACCTTAGCAATCAGCCCCAGCATTTT
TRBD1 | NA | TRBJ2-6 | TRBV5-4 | CASSSGQGVRSGANVLTF | TGTGCCAGCAGCTCTGGACAGGGGGTTCGCTCTGGGGCCAACGTCCTGACTTTC
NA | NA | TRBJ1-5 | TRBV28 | CASSGPSNQPQHF | TGTGCCAGCAGTGGGCCGAGCAATCAGCCCCAGCATTTT
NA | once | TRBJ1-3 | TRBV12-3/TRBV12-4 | CASSQLPGNTIYF | TGTGCCAGCAGCCAGCTGCCCGGAAACACCATATATTTT
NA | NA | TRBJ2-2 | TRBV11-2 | CASSLRSSGELFF | TGTGCCAGCAGCTTACGTTCTTCCGGGGAGCTGTTTTTT
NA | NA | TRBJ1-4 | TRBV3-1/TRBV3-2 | CASSQFPSGVEKLFF | TGTGCCAGCAGCCAATTCCCCTCCGGGGTCGAAAAACTGTTTTTT
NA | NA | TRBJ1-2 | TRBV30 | CAWSTGQSGYTF | TGTGCCTGGAGTACAGGACAGAGTGGCTACACCTTC
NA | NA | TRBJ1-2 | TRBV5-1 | CASSLAVPAGYTF | TGCGCCAGCAGCTTGGCCGTCCCAGCGGGCTACACCTTC
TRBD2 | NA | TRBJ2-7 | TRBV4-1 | CASSQYHDGGVPRYF | TGCGCCAGCAGCCAATATCACGATGGGGGGGTCCCGCGGTACTTC
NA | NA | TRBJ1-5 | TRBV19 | CASSTGQIKPSNQPQHF | TGTGCCAGTAGTACCGGACAGATCAAACCTAGCAATCAGCCCCAGCATTTT
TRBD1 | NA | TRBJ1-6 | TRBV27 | CASARTGVGNSPLHF | TGTGCCAGCGCCCGGACAGGGGTTGGGAATTCACCCCTCCACTTT
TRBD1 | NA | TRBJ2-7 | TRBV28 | CASSLGQPYEQYF | TGTGCCAGCAGTTTGGGACAGCCCTACGAGCAGTACTTC
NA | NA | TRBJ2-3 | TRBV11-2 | CASSLGLSTDTQYF | TGTGCCAGCAGCTTAGGTCTTAGCACAGATACGCAGTATTTT
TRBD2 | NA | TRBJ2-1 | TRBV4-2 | CASSQAPAGGYEQFF | TGTGCCAGCAGCCAAGCGCCAGCGGGGGGTTATGAGCAGTTCTTC
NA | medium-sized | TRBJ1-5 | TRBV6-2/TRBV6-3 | CASSRGRVGNQPQHF | TGTGCCAGCAGCCGCGGGAGGGTGGGCAATCAGCCCCAGCATTTT
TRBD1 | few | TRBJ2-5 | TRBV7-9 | CASSFRYSRTGYQETQYF | TGTGCCAGCAGCTTTCGCTATTCCCGGACAGGCTATCAAGAGACCCAGTACTTC
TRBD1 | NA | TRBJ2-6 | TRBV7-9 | CASSLGQGAPGANVLTF | TGTGCCAGCAGCTTAGGGCAGGGGGCGCCTGGGGCCAACGTCCTGACTTTC
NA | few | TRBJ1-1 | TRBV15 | CATSGGTAEAFF | TGTGCCACCAGCGGGGGGACCGCTGAAGCTTTCTTT
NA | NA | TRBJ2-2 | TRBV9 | CASSVTGTPNTGELFF | TGTGCCAGCAGCGTTACCGGGACACCGAACACCGGGGAGCTGTTTTTT
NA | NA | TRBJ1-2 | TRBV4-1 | CASSQESTFPYGYTF | TGCGCCAGCAGCCAAGAGTCGACGTTCCCCTATGGCTACACCTTC
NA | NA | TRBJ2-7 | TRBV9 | CASSPRLSSYEQYF | TGTGCCAGCAGCCCCCGACTCTCCTCCTACGAGCAGTACTTC
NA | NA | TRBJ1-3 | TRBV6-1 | CASSDGQDSGNTIYF | TGTGCCAGCAGTGACGGACAAGACTCTGGAAACACCATATATTTT
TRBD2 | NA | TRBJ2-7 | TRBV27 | CASRDGRATGSSYEQYF | TGTGCCAGCAGAGATGGGAGGGCGACGGGTAGCTCCTACGAGCAGTACTTC
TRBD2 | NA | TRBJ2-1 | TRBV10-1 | CASSEGLAGGDEQFF | TGCGCCAGCAGTGAGGGGCTAGCGGGAGGAGATGAGCAGTTCTTC
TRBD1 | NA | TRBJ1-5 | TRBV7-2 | CASSLVGTGNSNQPQHF | TGTGCCAGCAGCTTAGTAGGGACAGGGAACAGCAATCAGCCCCAGCATTTT
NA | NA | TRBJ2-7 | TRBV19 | CASSIGQIHYEQYF | TGTGCCAGTAGTATCGGACAGATCCACTACGAGCAGTACTTC